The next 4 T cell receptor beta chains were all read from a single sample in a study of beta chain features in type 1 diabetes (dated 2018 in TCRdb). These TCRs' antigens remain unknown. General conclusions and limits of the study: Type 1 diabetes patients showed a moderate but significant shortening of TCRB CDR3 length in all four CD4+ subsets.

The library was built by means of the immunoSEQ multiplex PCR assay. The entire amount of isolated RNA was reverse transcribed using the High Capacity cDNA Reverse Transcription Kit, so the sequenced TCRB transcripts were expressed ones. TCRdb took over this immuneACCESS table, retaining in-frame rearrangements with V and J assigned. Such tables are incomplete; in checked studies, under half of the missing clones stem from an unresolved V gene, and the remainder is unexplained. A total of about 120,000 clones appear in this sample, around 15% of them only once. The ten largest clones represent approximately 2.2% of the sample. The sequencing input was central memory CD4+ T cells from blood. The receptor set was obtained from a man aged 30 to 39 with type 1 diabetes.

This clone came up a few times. The CDR3 DNA reads as TGTGCCAGCAGTCTAATTACAGGGAGCTCCTACAATGAGCAGTTCTTC. Amino acids: CASSLITGSSYNEQFF. V and J are TRBV28 and TRBJ2-1; D perhaps matches TRBD1 (6 bases). V lost 5 bases and J lost 0, with 14 bases in between. This CDR3 has 16 residues. Germline CDR1 is MDHEN and CDR2 is SYDVKM.

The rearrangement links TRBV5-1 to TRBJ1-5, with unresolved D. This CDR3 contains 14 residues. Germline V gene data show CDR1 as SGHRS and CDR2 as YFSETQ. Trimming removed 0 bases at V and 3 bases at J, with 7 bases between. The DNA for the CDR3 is TGCGCCAGCAGCTTGGGTGGCAACAATCAGCCCCAGCATTTT. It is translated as CASSLGGNNQPQHF.

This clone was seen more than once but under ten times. In DNA form, the CDR3 reads TGTGCCAGCAGTTGGGGGACAGGGATGAATGAGCAGTTCTTC. It specifies CASSWGTGMNEQFF. The V gene is TRBV28, the J gene TRBJ2-1; 9 bases line up with TRBD1. V was clipped by 4 bases and J by 7 bases; unmatched bases: 5. Per germline, CDR1 MDHEN and CDR2 SYDVKM. The length of the CDR3 is 14 residues.

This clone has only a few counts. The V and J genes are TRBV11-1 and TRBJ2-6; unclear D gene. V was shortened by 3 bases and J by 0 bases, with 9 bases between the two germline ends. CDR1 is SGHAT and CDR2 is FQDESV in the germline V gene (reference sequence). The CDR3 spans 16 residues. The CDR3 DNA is TGTGCCAGCAGCTTCGTGGGGATCTCTGGGGCCAACGTCCTGACTTTC. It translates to CASSFVGISGANVLTF.